These 14 T cell receptor beta chains share one sample of origin, sequenced in a study of blood T cell repertoires in COVID-19. Libraries were prepared by immunoSEQ multiplex PCR; TCRdb keeps only in-frame clonotypes and omits some of them. Among over 150,000 clones listed, around nine tenths were seen once. The sample comprised peripheral blood. The receptor set was obtained from a man between 60 and 70 years old with COVID-19, enrolled during active disease.

To note about this clone: An end of the junction does not agree with germline; a read error may underlie this. The chain links TRBV27 to TRBJ2-1, with D possibly being TRBD1 (6 bases). This CDR3 spans 13 amino acids. Per germline, CDR1 MNHEY and CDR2 SMNVEV (reference sequence). DNA of the CDR3: TGTGCCAGCAGTTTACAGGGGTACAGTGAGCAGTTCTTC. This encodes CASSLQGYSEQFF.

CDR3 coding DNA: TGTGCCAGAAGGGGTGCGGGACAGGGGAAAGGAGGGCGAGAAAAACTGTTTTTT. Translated, it gives CARRGAGQGKGGREKLFF. V gene TRBV7-5 combines with J gene TRBJ1-4; the table's D call, TRBD1, was not checked against the DNA. TRBV7-5 constitutes a pseudogene. The CDR3 runs to 18 residues.

This clone showed up just once. The CDR3 coding sequence is TGCGCCAGCAGCCAAGATCAAGCGGGAGTGGGCTACGAGCAGTACTTC. Its translation is CASSQDQAGVGYEQYF. The rearrangement uses TRBV4-1 and TRBJ2-7, with 8 bases matching TRBD2. The J segment lost 3 bases and the V segment lost 0 bases, leaving 7 bases of the junction unmatched. CDR1 and CDR2 from the germline V gene are MGHRA and YSYEKL. This CDR3 has 16 amino acids.

The V and J genes are TRBV25-1 and TRBJ1-4; D gene ambiguous. The CDR3 spans 15 residues. V dropped 2 bases and J dropped 7 bases, with 14 bases sitting between them. Germline V gives CDR1 MGHDK, CDR2 SYGVNS. This chain's CDR3 is CASSEQAALGEKLFF. The CDR3 DNA reads TGTGCCAGCAGTGAACAGGCCGCCTTGGGTGAAAAACTGTTTTTT.

V gene TRBV27 combines with J gene TRBJ2-7; the D gene is possibly TRBD2 (6 bases). CDR3 length equals 15 residues. Trimming left V 4 bases short and J 2 bases short, with 15 bases between. Germline assignment: CDR1 MNHEY and CDR2 SMNVEV (reference sequence). CDR3 in amino acids: CASSSGLSLAYEQYF. DNA of the CDR3: TGTGCCAGCAGTTCGGGACTCAGCCTGGCCTACGAGCAGTACTTC.

The J gene is TRBJ2-1, the V gene TRBV7-3; 7 nucleotides line up with TRBD1. The CDR3 runs to 17 residues. The ends lost 0 bases at V and 7 bases at J; junction bases unmatched: 12. Germline CDR1 reads SGHTA; CDR2 reads FQGTGA. The CDR3 DNA sequence: TGTGCCAGCAGCTTAACCGGATCGGGACAGTTTAGAAATGAGCAGTTCTTC. As protein: CASSLTGSGQFRNEQFF.

The chain employs TRBV7-8 and TRBJ2-7; 7 nucleotides match TRBD2. The CDR3 consists of 13 residues. Germline CDR1 is SGHVS and CDR2 is FQNEAQ. With V trimmed by 6 bases and J by 2 bases, 4 bases remained unmatched. CDR3 residues: CASRGGVAYEQYF. The CDR3 DNA is TGTGCCAGCAGGGGGGGGGTTGCCTACGAGCAGTACTTC.

The rearrangement joins TRBV9 to TRBJ2-2; TRBD1 agrees at 8 bases. Germline trimming cut 1 base from V and 4 bases from J; bases unmatched to any gene: 9. Germline V gene data show CDR1 as SGDLS and CDR2 as YYNGEE. This CDR3 has 17 amino acids. CDR3 region: CASSVRDRQYSTGELFF. Here the CDR3 DNA reads TGTGCCAGCAGCGTACGGGACAGGCAGTACTCCACCGGGGAGCTGTTTTTT.

The CDR3 here is CSVELGSSYNEQFF. In DNA, the CDR3 is TGCAGCGTTGAATTGGGGAGCTCCTACAATGAGCAGTTCTTC. This rearrangement joins TRBV29-1 to TRBJ2-1; D possibly corresponds to TRBD2 (5 bases). Deletions cut 2 bases from V and 0 bases from J, with 8 bases between. Germline assignment: CDR1 SQVTM and CDR2 ANQGSEA. CDR3 size: 14 residues.

The chain has TRBV28 and TRBJ1-3; no definite D call. The V end was cut by 5 bases, the J end by 7 bases, with 9 bases between. The length of the CDR3 is 12 residues. In germline, CDR1 is MDHEN, CDR2 SYDVKM. In DNA form, the CDR3 reads TGTGCCAGCAGTCTGACATTTAACACCATATATTTT. Translation: CASSLTFNTIYF.

J is TRBJ2-1 and V is TRBV2; no clear D gene. Germline CDR1 and CDR2: SNHLY and FYNNEI. CDR3 size: 14 residues. V lost 6 bases and J 6 bases, leaving 15 bases between the germline ends. The CDR3 nucleotides are TGTGCCAGCAGGTTCGGCCACAGCTTCAATGAGCAGTTCTTC. It is translated as CASRFGHSFNEQFF.

The V call is TRBV3-1 (or the pseudogene TRBV3-2), the J call TRBJ2-3, with a weak D call TRBD2 (6 bases). The germline V gene encodes CDR1 LGHDT and CDR2 YNNKEL (reference sequence). Trimming cost V 4 bases and J 2 bases, with 13 bases left between them. This CDR3 is built from 15 residues. CDR3 nucleotide sequence: TGTGCCAGCAGCCCCTCGGAGGGGTTCACAGATACGCAGTATTTT. Its protein product is CASSPSEGFTDTQYF.

The V gene is TRBV9, the J gene TRBJ1-2, with no clear D. Trimming removed 0 bases at V and 4 bases at J, with 19 bases between. CDR1 SGDLS and CDR2 YYNGEE come from the germline V gene. The CDR3 has 17 amino acids. CDR3 region: CASSVGSLTSGGYGYTF. The CDR3 region has the DNA TGTGCCAGCAGCGTAGGAAGTCTGACCTCGGGAGGCTATGGCTACACCTTC.

This clone has just a few counts. The chain employs TRBV7-2 and TRBJ1-6; weak D call: TRBD1 (6 bases). Trimming shortened V by 2 bases and J by 8 bases, and 10 bases separated the two germline ends. The CDR3 has 14 residues. The germline CDR1 and CDR2 sequences are SGHTA and FQGNSA. This CDR3 is CASSLPGAYSPLHF. CDR3 in DNA: TGTGCCAGCAGCTTACCAGGGGCCTATTCACCCCTCCACTTT. Complete variable domain (other parts from reference TRBV7-2 and TRBJ1-6): GAGVSQSPSNKVTEKGKDVELRCDPISGHTALYWYRQSLGQGLEFLIYFQGNSAPDKSGLPSDRFSAERTGGSVSTLTIQRTQQEDSAVYLCASSLPGAYSPLHFGNGTRLTVT.